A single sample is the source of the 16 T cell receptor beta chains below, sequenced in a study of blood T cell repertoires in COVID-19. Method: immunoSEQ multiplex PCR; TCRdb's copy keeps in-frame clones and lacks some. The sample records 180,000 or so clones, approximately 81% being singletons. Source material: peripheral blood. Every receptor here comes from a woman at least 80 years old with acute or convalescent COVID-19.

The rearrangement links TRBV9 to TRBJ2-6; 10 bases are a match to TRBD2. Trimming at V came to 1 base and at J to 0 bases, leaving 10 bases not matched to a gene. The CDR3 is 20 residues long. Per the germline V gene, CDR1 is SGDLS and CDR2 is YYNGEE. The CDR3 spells CASSVYSPGLADSGANVLTF. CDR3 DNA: TGTGCCAGCAGCGTATACTCTCCCGGACTAGCGGACTCTGGGGCCAACGTCCTGACTTTC.

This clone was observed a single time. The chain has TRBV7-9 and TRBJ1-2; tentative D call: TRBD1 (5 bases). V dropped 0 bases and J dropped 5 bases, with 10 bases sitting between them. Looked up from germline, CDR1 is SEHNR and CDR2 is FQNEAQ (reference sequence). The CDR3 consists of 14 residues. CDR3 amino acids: CASSLAQGPYGYTF. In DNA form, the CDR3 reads TGTGCCAGCAGCTTAGCCCAGGGCCCTTATGGCTACACCTTC.

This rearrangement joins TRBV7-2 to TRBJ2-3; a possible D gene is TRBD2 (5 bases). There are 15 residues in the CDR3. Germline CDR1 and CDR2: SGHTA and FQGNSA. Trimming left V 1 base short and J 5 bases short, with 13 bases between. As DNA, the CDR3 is TGTGCCAGCAGCTTAGACGGGCTCGAGGGAGATACGCAGTATTTT. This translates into CASSLDGLEGDTQYF.

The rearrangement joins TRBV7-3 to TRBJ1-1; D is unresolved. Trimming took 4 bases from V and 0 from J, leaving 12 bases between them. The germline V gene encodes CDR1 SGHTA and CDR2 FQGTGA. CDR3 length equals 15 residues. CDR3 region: CASSSSRELNTEAFF. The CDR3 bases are TGTGCCAGCAGCTCCTCGAGGGAACTGAACACTGAAGCTTTCTTT.

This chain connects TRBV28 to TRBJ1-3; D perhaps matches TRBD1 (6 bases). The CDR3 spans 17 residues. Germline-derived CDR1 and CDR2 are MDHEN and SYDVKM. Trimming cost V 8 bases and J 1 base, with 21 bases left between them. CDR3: CASYTLGGGSSGNTIYF. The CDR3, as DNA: TGTGCCAGCTACACCCTGGGAGGGGGGTCGTCTGGAAACACCATATATTTT.

CDR3 sequence reads: CASRREGHEQYF. The CDR3 nucleotides are TGTGCCAGCAGGAGGGAGGGTCACGAGCAGTACTTC. J is TRBJ2-7 and V is TRBV7-2, with 7 bases matching TRBD2. Trimming took 6 bases from V and 5 from J; bases not matched to a gene: 4. There are 12 residues in the CDR3. The germline V gene has CDR1 SGHTA and CDR2 FQGNSA.

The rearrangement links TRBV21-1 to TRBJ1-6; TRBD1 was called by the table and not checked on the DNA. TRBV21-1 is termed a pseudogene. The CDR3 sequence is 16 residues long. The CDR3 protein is CASSIHGQGENSPLHF. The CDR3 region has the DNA TGTGCCAGCAGCATACACGGACAGGGCGAGAATTCACCCCTCCACTTT.

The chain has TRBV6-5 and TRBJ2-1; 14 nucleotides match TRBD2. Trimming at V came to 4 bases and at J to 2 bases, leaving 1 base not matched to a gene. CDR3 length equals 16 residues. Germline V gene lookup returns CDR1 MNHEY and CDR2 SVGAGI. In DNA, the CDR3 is TGTGCCAGCAGTTCGGGACTAGCGGGAGCCTACAATGAGCAGTTCTTC. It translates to CASSSGLAGAYNEQFF.

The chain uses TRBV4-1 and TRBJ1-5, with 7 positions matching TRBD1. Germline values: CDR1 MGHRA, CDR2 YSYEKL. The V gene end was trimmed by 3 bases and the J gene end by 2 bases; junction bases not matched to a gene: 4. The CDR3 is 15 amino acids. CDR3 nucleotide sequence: TGCGCCAGCAGCCAGAACGACAGGGGCAATCAGCCCCAGCATTTT. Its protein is CASSQNDRGNQPQHF.

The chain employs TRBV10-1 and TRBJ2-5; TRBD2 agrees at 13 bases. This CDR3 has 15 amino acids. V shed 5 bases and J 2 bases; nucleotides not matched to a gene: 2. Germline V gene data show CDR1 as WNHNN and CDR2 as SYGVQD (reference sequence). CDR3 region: CASSRGLAGQETQYF. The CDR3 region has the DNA TGCGCCAGCAGTAGGGGACTAGCGGGACAAGAGACCCAGTACTTC.

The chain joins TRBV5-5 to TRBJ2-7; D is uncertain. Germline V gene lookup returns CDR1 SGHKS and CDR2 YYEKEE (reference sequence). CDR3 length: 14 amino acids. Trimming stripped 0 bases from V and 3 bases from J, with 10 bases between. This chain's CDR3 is CASSLGPQNYEQYF. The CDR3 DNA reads TGTGCCAGCAGCTTGGGGCCACAAAACTACGAGCAGTACTTC.

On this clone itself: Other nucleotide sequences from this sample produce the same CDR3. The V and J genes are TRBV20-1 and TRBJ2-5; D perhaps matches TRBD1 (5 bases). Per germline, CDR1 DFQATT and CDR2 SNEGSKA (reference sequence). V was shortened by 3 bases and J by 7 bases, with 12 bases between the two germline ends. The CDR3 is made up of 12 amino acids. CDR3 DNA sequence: TGCAGTGCTAGTCAGGGTGTGGGGACCCAGTACTTC. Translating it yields CSASQGVGTQYF.

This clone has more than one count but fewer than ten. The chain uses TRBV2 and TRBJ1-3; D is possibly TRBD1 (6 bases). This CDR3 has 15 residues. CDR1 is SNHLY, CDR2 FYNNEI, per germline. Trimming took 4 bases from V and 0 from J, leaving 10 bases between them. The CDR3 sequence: CASSARGFSGNTIYF. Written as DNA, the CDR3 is TGTGCCAGCAGTGCAAGGGGGTTCTCTGGAAACACCATATATTTT.

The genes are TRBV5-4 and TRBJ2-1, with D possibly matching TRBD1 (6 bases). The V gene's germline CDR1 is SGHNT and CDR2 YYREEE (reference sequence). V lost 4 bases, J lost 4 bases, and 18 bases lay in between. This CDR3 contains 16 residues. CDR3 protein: CASSHFRDIPYNEQFF. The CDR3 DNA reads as TGTGCCAGCAGCCATTTCAGGGACATACCATACAATGAGCAGTTCTTC. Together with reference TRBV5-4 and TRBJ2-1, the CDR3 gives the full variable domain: ETGVTQSPTHLIKTRGQQVTLRCSSQSGHNTVSWYQQALGQGPQFIFQYYREEENGRGNFPPRFSGLQFPNYSSELNVNALELDDSALYLCASSHFRDIPYNEQFFGPGTRLTVL.

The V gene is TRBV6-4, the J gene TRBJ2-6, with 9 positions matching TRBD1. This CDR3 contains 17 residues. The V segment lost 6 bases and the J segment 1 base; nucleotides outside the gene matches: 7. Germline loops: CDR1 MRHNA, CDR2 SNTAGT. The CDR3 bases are TGTGCCAGCAGCGCCGGGACAGGGTTTTCTGGGGCCAACGTCCTGACTTTC. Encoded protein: CASSAGTGFSGANVLTF.

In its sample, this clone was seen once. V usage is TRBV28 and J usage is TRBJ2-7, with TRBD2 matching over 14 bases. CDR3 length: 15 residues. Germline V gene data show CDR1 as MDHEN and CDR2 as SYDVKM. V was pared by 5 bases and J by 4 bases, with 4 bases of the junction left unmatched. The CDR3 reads CASSPGTSGSYEQYF. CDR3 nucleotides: TGTGCCAGCAGTCCGGGGACTAGCGGGAGTTACGAGCAGTACTTC.